The table lists the clone carrying this T cell receptor (beta chain) with many counts. Its antigen is not identified. This sample is part of a study of T-cell reconstitution after alpha-beta-depleted transplantation in children. Overall study results and limits: It was reported that alpha-beta T cells came from several hundred expanded graft clones (about two months after transplant). At the one-year point after transplant, T-cell counts and TCRbeta diversity were found to come mostly from T cells that had been newly produced. Some patients' high day-60 TCRbeta diversity was attributed to recipient cells surviving conditioning.

Molecular barcoding with unique molecular identifiers was used for the TCRbeta library. TCRdb re-analysed the PCR reads in MiXCR, keeping a single row per CDR3 protein. This sample yields about 250,000 distinct CDR3 sequences, of which around 25% are seen a single time; more than 4.5% belongs to the top ten. Germline CDR1 ENHRY, CDR2 SYGVKD. The CDR3 runs 15 residues. V was pared by 4 bases and J by 2 bases, with 4 bases of the junction left unmatched. The rearrangement joins TRBV10-3 to TRBJ2-5, with TRBD2 matching over 10 bases. The starting material was PBMCs, mostly from graft donor cells, obtained 360 days after TCRalphabeta/CD19-depleted stem cell transplant. The TCR was taken from a female patient aged 2 to 10 who had a stem cell transplant for congenital amegakaryocytic thrombocytopenia, so the T cells may come from the graft donor. CDR3 nucleotide sequence: TGTGCCATCAGTGGGAAGCGGGAGGGACAAGAGACCCAGTACTTC. Residues: CAISGKREGQETQYF.